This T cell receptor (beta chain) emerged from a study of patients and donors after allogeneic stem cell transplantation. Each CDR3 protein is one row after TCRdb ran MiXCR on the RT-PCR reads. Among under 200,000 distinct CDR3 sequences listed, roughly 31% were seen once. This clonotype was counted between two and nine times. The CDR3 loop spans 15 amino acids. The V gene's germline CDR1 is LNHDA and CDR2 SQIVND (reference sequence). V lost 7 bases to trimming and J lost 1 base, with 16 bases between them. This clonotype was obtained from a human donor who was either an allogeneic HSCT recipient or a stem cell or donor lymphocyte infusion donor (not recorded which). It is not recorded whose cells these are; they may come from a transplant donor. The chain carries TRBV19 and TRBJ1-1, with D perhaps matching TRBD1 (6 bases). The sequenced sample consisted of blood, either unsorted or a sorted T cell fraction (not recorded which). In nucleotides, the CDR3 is TGTGCCAGTACCCTGGGCGCCAGGGGGAACACTGAAGCTTTCTTT. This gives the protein CASTLGARGNTEAFF.